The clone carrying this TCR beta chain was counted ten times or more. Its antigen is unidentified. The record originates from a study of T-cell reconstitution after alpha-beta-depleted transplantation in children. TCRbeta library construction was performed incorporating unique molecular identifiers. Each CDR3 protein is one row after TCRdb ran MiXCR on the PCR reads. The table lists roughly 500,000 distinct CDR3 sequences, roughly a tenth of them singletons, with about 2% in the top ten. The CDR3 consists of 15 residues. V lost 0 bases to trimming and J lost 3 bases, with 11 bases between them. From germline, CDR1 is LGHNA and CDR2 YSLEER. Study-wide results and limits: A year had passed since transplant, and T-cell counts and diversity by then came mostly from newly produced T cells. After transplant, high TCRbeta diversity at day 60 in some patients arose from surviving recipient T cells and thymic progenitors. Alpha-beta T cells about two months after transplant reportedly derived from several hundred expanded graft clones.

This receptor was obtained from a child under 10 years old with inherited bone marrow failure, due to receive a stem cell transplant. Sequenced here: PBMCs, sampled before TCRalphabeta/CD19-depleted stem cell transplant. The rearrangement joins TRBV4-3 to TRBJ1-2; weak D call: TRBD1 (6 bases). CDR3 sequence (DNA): TGCGCCAGCAGCCAAGAACGACAGGTATACTATGGCTACACCTTC. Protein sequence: CASSQERQVYYGYTF.